The 28 T cell receptor beta chains below all came from one sample that was sequenced in a study of blood T cell repertoires in COVID-19. Generated by immunoSEQ multiplex PCR, the TCRdb table keeps only in-frame clones and is missing some. The sample includes under 250,000 clones, about 86% seen only once; the top ten take over 1.2%. Sequencing input: peripheral blood. These receptors were collected from a man older than 75 with acute or convalescent COVID-19.

The rearrangement uses TRBV3-1 (or the pseudogene TRBV3-2) and TRBJ2-5; D is perhaps TRBD2 (6 bases). This CDR3 contains 13 residues. CDR1 is LGHDT, CDR2 YNNKEL, per germline (reference sequence). V gave up 4 bases and J gave up 5 bases, with 11 bases separating them. The CDR3 region has the DNA TGTGCCAGCAGCCTACTAGCTTGGGAGACCCAGTACTTC. Translating it yields CASSLLAWETQYF.

The CDR3 DNA is TGTGCCGGCGGCAGGGATCTGGGCTACACCTTC. It specifies CAGGRDLGYTF. The chain couples TRBV7-9 to TRBJ1-2; D possibly corresponds to TRBD1 (5 bases). Germline V lookup: CDR1 SEHNR, CDR2 FQNEAQ (reference sequence). CDR3 size: 11 residues. V was clipped by 11 bases and J by 8 bases, with 15 bases between them.

CDR3 DNA: TGTGCCAGTAGTATCCCCCCGATATCGACAGGGTTAGAGGAAAAACTGTTTTTT. Translated, it gives CASSIPPISTGLEEKLFF. The V gene is TRBV19, the J gene TRBJ1-4, with 7 bases lining up with TRBD1. Losses at the gene ends were 3 bases for V and 8 bases for J; bases not matched to a gene: 18. Per the germline V gene, CDR1 is LNHDA and CDR2 is SQIVND (reference sequence). The CDR3 has 18 residues.

This sequence joins TRBV3-1 (or the pseudogene TRBV3-2) and TRBJ2-1; TRBD2 aligns across 16 bases. With V trimmed by 2 bases and J by 7 bases, 5 bases remained unmatched. Germline V lookup: CDR1 LGHDT, CDR2 YNNKEL (reference sequence). The CDR3 extends over 17 amino acids. The chain's CDR3 is CASSQPGLAGGLNEQFF. The CDR3 region has the DNA TGTGCCAGCAGCCAACCGGGACTAGCGGGGGGGCTGAATGAGCAGTTCTTC.

The genes are TRBV5-5 and TRBJ2-1; 11 nucleotides line up with TRBD2. Germline CDR1 and CDR2: SGHKS and YYEKEE (reference sequence). J gave up 2 bases and V 0 bases, and 1 base lay outside the gene matches. The CDR3 runs 16 residues. The CDR3 DNA is TGTGCCAGCAGCTTGGTACTAGCGGGGGCCTACAATGAGCAGTTCTTC. This codes for CASSLVLAGAYNEQFF.

CDR3 sequence: CSATGGTEAFF. For the CDR3, the DNA is TGCAGTGCTACAGGGGGCACTGAAGCTTTCTTT. This sequence joins TRBV20-1 and TRBJ1-1, with 7 positions matching TRBD1. The CDR3 sequence is 11 residues long. CDR1 is DFQATT, CDR2 SNEGSKA, per germline (reference sequence). The V gene end was trimmed by 4 bases and the J gene end by 4 bases; junction bases not matched to a gene: 0.

The rearrangement joins TRBV6-2 or TRBV6-3 to TRBJ2-3, with a weak D call TRBD2 (6 bases). The CDR3 runs to 15 residues. Trimming pared 5 bases from V and 6 bases from J, leaving 18 bases between. Per the germline V gene, CDR1 is MNHEY and CDR2 is SVGEGT. The CDR3 bases are TGTGCCAGCAGTCCCGTTAGCGGATATGTGGATACGCAGTATTTT. This translates into CASSPVSGYVDTQYF.

This chain joins TRBV2 and TRBJ2-2, with 12 bases matching TRBD2. In germline, CDR1 is SNHLY, CDR2 FYNNEI. After removal of 11 bases from V and 4 bases from J, the junction contained 8 bases not matched to a gene. This CDR3 is built from 15 residues. CDR3 in amino acids: CAGPLAGGPTGELFF. Here the CDR3 DNA reads TGTGCCGGCCCCCTAGCGGGAGGGCCCACCGGGGAGCTGTTTTTT.

This sequence joins TRBV6-2 or TRBV6-3 and TRBJ1-2; a possible D gene is TRBD1 (5 bases). Trimming stripped 3 bases from V and 3 bases from J, with 17 bases between. The germline gives CDR1 MNHEY, CDR2 SVGEGT. The length of the CDR3 is 16 residues. The CDR3 is CASSYQPGRLHYGYTF. CDR3 coding DNA: TGTGCCAGCAGTTATCAACCAGGGAGGTTGCACTATGGCTACACCTTC.

This chain connects TRBV2 to TRBJ1-6; unclear D gene. Germline V gene data show CDR1 as SNHLY and CDR2 as FYNNEI. The CDR3 runs to 15 residues. Trimming removed 1 base at V and 13 bases at J, with 17 bases between. In nucleotides, the CDR3 is TGTGCCAGCAGTGAAGACATCTCCTTAGGAGCCCCCCTCCACTTT. Protein: CASSEDISLGAPLHF.

The gene calls are TRBV7-9 and TRBJ1-6; D may be TRBD1 (5 bases). This CDR3 is built from 17 residues. V was shortened by 0 bases and J by 5 bases, with 14 bases between the two germline ends. Germline V gives CDR1 SEHNR, CDR2 FQNEAQ (reference sequence). CDR3 sequence (DNA): TGTGCCAGCAGCTTAGCCTGGTCAGGGATGGATAATTCACCCCTCCACTTT. It codes for CASSLAWSGMDNSPLHF.

The genes are TRBV5-1 and TRBJ2-3; 9 bases map to TRBD2. This CDR3 spans 17 amino acids. V was clipped by 3 bases and J by 1 base; unmatched bases: 9. Germline V CDR1 and CDR2: SGHRS, YFSETQ. As DNA, the CDR3 is TGCGCCAGCAGCTCCGGGACTAGCAACGCGGGCACAGATACGCAGTATTTT. Amino acids: CASSSGTSNAGTDTQYF.

The rearrangement uses TRBV7-2 and TRBJ2-1, with D possibly TRBD1 on 6 matching bases. This CDR3 has 15 amino acids. The V end was cut by 5 bases, the J end by 0 bases, with 11 bases between. Per germline, CDR1 SGHTA and CDR2 FQGNSA. This CDR3 is CASSPQGSSYNEQFF. CDR3 nucleotides: TGTGCCAGCAGCCCCCAGGGGAGCTCCTACAATGAGCAGTTCTTC.

This chain joins TRBV27 and TRBJ2-1, with TRBD2 matching 8 bases. After removal of 6 bases from V and 6 bases from J, the junction contained 19 bases not matched to a gene. Looked up from germline, CDR1 is MNHEY and CDR2 is SMNVEV (reference sequence). This CDR3 is built from 18 residues. CDR3 sequence (DNA): TGTGCCAGCAGCGCACTATTCGTTTCGGGGGGGCCGAGCAATGAGCAGTTCTTC. This encodes CASSALFVSGGPSNEQFF.

This chain links TRBV7-8 with TRBJ1-1; D not certain. Trimming took 5 bases from V and 8 from J, leaving 15 bases between them. The CDR3 has 13 residues. The germline gives CDR1 SGHVS, CDR2 FQNEAQ. Here the CDR3 DNA reads TGTGCCAGCAGCCTAGGGCCCCGGGGAGAAGCTTTCTTT. It yields the protein CASSLGPRGEAFF.

The rearrangement uses TRBV19 and TRBJ2-5; possibly TRBD2 for D (5 bases). Deletions cut 2 bases from V and 3 bases from J, with 10 bases between. Germline assignment: CDR1 LNHDA and CDR2 SQIVND (reference sequence). The length of the CDR3 is 14 residues. The CDR3 protein is CASSIPGYKETQYF. CDR3 DNA sequence: TGTGCCAGTAGTATACCGGGATACAAAGAGACCCAGTACTTC.

This chain links TRBV28 with TRBJ1-4; TRBD1 matches 9 bases. After removal of 10 bases from V and 13 bases from J, the junction contained 16 bases not matched to a gene. Germline V gives CDR1 MDHEN, CDR2 SYDVKM. The CDR3 loop spans 14 amino acids. CDR3 sequence reads: CATTPGTGPWGLFF. Here the CDR3 DNA reads TGTGCCACCACCCCCGGGACAGGGCCTTGGGGACTGTTTTTT.

The chain links TRBV6-2 or TRBV6-3 to TRBJ1-1, with D maybe TRBD1 (5 bases). Germline V lookup: CDR1 MNHEY, CDR2 SVGEGT. This CDR3 region has 14 residues. Deletions cut 0 bases from V and 5 bases from J, with 10 bases between. The CDR3 reads CASSYSRTLTEAFF. CDR3 in DNA: TGTGCCAGCAGTTACTCCCGGACACTTACTGAAGCTTTCTTT.

V and J are TRBV11-3 and TRBJ1-5; D is ambiguous. Trimming left V 5 bases short and J 0 bases short, with 8 bases between. The CDR3 sequence is 14 residues long. Germline V gene sequence: CDR1 SGHNT, CDR2 YENEEA. The chain's CDR3 is CASSPTDSNQPQHF. CDR3 sequence (DNA): TGTGCCAGCAGCCCTACAGATAGCAATCAGCCCCAGCATTTT.

A note on this clone: This same CDR3 is encoded by further DNA sequences in the sample. The chain has TRBV19 and TRBJ1-2; possible D gene TRBD1, 6 bases. V was trimmed by 1 base and J by 2 bases, leaving 11 bases between them. CDR1 is LNHDA, CDR2 SQIVND, per germline (reference sequence). The CDR3 covers 15 residues. DNA of the CDR3: TGTGCCAGTAGTATAGGAGGTGGGACAAACTATGGCTACACCTTC. Translating gives CASSIGGGTNYGYTF.

The gene calls are TRBV7-9 and TRBJ2-7, with 9 bases matching TRBD1. The CDR3 covers 15 residues. Germline trimming cut 3 bases from V and 5 bases from J; bases unmatched to any gene: 8. Per the germline V gene, CDR1 is SEHNR and CDR2 is FQNEAQ (reference sequence). CDR3 in DNA: TGTGCCAGCAGCTTGCCGGGACAGGGATCCGACGAGCAGTACTTC. It codes for CASSLPGQGSDEQYF.

The chain combines TRBV7-9 with TRBJ2-5, with D possibly matching TRBD1 (5 bases). CDR1 is SEHNR and CDR2 is FQNEAQ in the germline V gene (reference sequence). The ends were cut back, 2 bases at V and 2 bases at J, with 9 bases in the middle. This CDR3 spans 14 amino acids. CDR3 DNA sequence: TGTGCCAGCAGCTTATCGACAGCTCAAGAGACCCAGTACTTC. Protein product: CASSLSTAQETQYF.

The rearrangement links TRBV19 to TRBJ2-2; D may be TRBD1 (5 bases). The V end lost 3 bases, the J end lost 3 bases, and 11 bases lay between the germline ends. CDR1 is LNHDA and CDR2 is SQIVND in the germline V gene (reference sequence). The CDR3 spans 15 residues. CDR3 DNA sequence: TGTGCCAGTAGTATTGGGGCAGGGTACACCGGGGAGCTGTTTTTT. Translation gives CASSIGAGYTGELFF.

The chain couples TRBV9 to TRBJ2-1; D is ambiguous. Germline lookup yields CDR1 SGDLS and CDR2 YYNGEE. CDR3 length: 16 residues. V lost 1 base and J lost 9, with 20 bases in between. The CDR3 coding sequence is TGTGCCAGCAGCGTATTGGCGGAGCCCCTCATCAGTGAGCAGTTCTTC. It yields the protein CASSVLAEPLISEQFF.

This sequence joins TRBV3-1 (or the pseudogene TRBV3-2) and TRBJ2-1, with TRBD2 identical over 8 bases. Germline values: CDR1 LGHDT, CDR2 YNNKEL (reference sequence). The CDR3 sequence is 14 residues long. Trimming cost V 4 bases and J 9 bases; bases outside gene matches: 8. The CDR3, as DNA: TGTGCCAGCAGCCTTAGCGGGATCTGGAGTGAGCAGTTCTTC. It codes for CASSLSGIWSEQFF.

This clone came up once. The CDR3 is CASSLPLAGSNNEQFF. CDR3 DNA sequence: TGTGCCAGCAGCTTACCACTAGCGGGGAGCAACAATGAGCAGTTCTTC. The chain joins TRBV11-2 to TRBJ2-1, with 10 bases identical to TRBD2. The germline CDR1 and CDR2 sequences are SGHAT and FQNNGV. The CDR3 is 16 amino acids. J lost 5 bases, V lost 2 bases, and 6 bases had no gene match. Supplemented by reference TRBV11-2 and TRBJ2-1, the full variable domain reads EAGVAQSPRYKIIEKRQSVAFWCNPISGHATLYWYQQILGQGPKLLIQFQNNGVVDDSQLPKDRFSAERLKGVDSTLKIQPAKLEDSAVYLCASSLPLAGSNNEQFFGPGTRLTVL.

V gene TRBV28 combines with J gene TRBJ1-2, with no clear D. The CDR3 has 12 amino acids. Germline assignment: CDR1 MDHEN and CDR2 SYDVKM. V was shortened by 1 base and J by 8 bases, with 8 bases between the two germline ends. CDR3 nucleotide sequence: TGTGCCAGCAGTTTATCGTACGAGGGCTACACCTTC. Its translation: CASSLSYEGYTF.

The chain employs TRBV4-3 and TRBJ2-7; TRBD1 agrees at 11 bases. The germline V gene encodes CDR1 LGHNA and CDR2 YSLEER. V shed 1 base and J 3 bases; nucleotides not matched to a gene: 2. The CDR3 covers 15 residues. The CDR3 loop reads CASSQGGTGGYEQYF. In DNA, the CDR3 is TGCGCCAGCAGCCAAGGGGGGACAGGGGGCTACGAGCAGTACTTC.